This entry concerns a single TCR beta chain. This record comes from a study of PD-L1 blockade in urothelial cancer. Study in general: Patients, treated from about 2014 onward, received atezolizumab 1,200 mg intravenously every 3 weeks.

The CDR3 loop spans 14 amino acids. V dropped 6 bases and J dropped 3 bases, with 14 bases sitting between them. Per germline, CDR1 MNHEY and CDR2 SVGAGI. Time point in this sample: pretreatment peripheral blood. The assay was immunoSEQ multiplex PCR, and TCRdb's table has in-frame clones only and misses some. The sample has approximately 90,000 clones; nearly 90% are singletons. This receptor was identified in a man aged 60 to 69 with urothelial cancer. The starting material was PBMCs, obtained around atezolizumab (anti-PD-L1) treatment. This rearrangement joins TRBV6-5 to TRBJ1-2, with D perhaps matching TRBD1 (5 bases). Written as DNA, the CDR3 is TGTGCCAGCAGCCTCGCCCCCAGGGACTATGGCTACACCTTC. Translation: CASSLAPRDYGYTF.